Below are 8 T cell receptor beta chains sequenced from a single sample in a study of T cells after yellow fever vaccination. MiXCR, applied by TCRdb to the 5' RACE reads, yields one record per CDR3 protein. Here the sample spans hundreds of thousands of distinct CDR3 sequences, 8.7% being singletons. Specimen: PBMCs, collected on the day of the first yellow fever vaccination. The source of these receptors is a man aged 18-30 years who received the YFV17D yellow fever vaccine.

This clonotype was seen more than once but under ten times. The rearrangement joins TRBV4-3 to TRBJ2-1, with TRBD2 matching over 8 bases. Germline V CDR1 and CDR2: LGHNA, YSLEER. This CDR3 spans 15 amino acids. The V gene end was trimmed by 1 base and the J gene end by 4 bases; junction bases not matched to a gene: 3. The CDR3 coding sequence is TGCGCCAGCAGCCAAGTAAGCGGGGGTTACAATGAGCAGTTCTTC. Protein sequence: CASSQVSGGYNEQFF.

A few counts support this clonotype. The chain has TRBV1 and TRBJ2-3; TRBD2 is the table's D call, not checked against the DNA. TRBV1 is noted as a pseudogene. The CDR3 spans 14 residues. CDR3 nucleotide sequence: TGCACCAGCAGGACTAGCGGGGGCACAGATACGCAGTATTTT. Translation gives CTSRTSGGTDTQYF.

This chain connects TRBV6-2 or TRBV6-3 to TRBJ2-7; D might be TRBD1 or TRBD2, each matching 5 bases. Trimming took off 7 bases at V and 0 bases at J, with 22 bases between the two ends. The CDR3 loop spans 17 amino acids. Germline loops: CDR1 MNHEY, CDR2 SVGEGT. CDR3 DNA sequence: TGTGCCAGCACCCTACGACGGGAACAGGCAAGCTCCTACGAGCAGTACTTC. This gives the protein CASTLRREQASSYEQYF.

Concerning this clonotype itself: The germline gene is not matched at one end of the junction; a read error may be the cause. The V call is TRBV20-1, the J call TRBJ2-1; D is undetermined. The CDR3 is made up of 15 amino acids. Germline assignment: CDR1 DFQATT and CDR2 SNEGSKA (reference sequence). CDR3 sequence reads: CSARDQDRSYNEQFF. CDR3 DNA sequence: TGCAGTGCAAGAGATCAGGACCGCTCCTACAATGAGCAGTTCTTC.

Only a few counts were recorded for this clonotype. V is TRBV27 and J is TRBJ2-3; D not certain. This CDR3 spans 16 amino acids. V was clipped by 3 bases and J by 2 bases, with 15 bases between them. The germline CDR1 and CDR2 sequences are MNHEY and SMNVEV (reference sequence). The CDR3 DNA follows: TGTGCCAGCAGTTTGGTTTCGATGGGGATCACAGATACGCAGTATTTT. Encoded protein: CASSLVSMGITDTQYF.

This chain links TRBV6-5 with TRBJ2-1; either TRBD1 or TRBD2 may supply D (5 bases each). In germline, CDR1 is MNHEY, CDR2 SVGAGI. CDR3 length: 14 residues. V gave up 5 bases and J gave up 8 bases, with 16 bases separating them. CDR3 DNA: TGTGCCAGCAGTCACGGGACCCTGCTCGATGAGCAGTTCTTC. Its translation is CASSHGTLLDEQFF.

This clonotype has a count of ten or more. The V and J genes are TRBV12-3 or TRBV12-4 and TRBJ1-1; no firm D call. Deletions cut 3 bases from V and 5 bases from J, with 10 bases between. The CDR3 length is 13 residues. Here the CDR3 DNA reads TGTGCCAGCAGTTTTGAGCGAGGGACTGAAGCTTTCTTT. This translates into CASSFERGTEAFF.

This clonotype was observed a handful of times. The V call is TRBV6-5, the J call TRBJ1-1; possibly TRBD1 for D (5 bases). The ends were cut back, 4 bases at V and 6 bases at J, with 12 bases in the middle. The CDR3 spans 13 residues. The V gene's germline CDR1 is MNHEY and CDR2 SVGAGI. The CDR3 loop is CASSWMAGSEAFF. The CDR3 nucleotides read TGTGCCAGCAGTTGGATGGCAGGGTCTGAAGCTTTCTTT.